This T cell receptor (beta chain) derives from a study of T cells after yellow fever vaccination (dated by TCRdb to the late 2010s). Background on the whole study: Libraries from fractions with low cell numbers were prepared with the SMART-Seq v4 Ultra Low Input RNA kit. Bulk TCR alpha and beta repertoires were sequenced longitudinally to track T-cell clones before and after primary and booster YFV17D yellow fever vaccination. The cohort comprised two healthy male donors, one aged 18 to 30 and one aged 30 to 40 years. Blood was drawn at multiple timepoints before and after primary and secondary immunization, with bulk PBMC replicates and cell subsets isolated. Findings and caveats that apply to the study as a whole: The study included only a couple of donors, which limits how far the findings can be generalized. Because abundant contaminating clonotypes from the bulk population could be contained in FACS-sorted repertoires, computational filtering was required. Most clones expanded after primary vaccination (almost 97% of CD4 and 70% to 90% of CD8) were re-detected after the booster, suggesting that broad memory maintenance occurred. Compared with the primary T-cell response, the secondary T-cell response was weaker but faster, peaking on day 5 rather than day 15. A small fraction of clonotypes showed up in both the CD4 and CD8 compartments, probably as a result of convergent recombination.

TCR cDNA was synthesized by 5'RACE template switching, through which a universal primer site and unique molecular identifiers were introduced. Priming for cDNA synthesis came from both the TCR alpha and TCR beta constant segments. Libraries were amplified in two PCR steps, with sample barcodes and sequencing adapters added in the second step. Sequencing of libraries was performed on Illumina HiSeq 2500 (2x100 bp) or NovaSeq (2x150 bp). The study's own analysis went as follows. MIGEC handled demultiplexing of reads and collapsing into UMI consensus sequences, while MiXCR performed V(D)J alignment. Using edgeR on replicate PBMC samples, clonotypes were called vaccine-responding if FDR was below 0.01 and the log2 fold change was above 5 up to day 15. CD4 or CD8 identity was assigned to each bulk clonotype according to whether the clonotype was present at higher abundance in the sequenced CD4 repertoire or the sequenced CD8 repertoire. In-frame beta chains were kept once TCRdb had trimmed the public reads at Q25 with fastp and called clones with MiXCR. Each entry is one CDR3 protein sequence, shown with its most common DNA and genes. The V and J calls here are based on TCRdb, not the publication. Present in this sample are approximately 550,000 distinct CDR3 sequences, under 25% of which were seen just once. The ten largest make up roughly an eighth of the sample.

In light of the paper, this sample's treatment or condition label describes: live attenuated yellow fever vaccine strain. At each blood-draw timepoint, two biological replicates of bulk PBMCs were obtained. A standard Ficoll-Paque protocol was used to isolate PBMCs from peripheral blood. TriZol was used to extract RNA from bulk PBMCs, from CD4 and CD8 fractions, and from dextramer-positive and dextramer-negative fractions. Trimming at the junction amounts to 6 bases on V and 1 base on J, and the germline ends lie 10 bases apart. CDR1 SGHAT and CDR2 FQNNGV were looked up in the germline V gene. The CDR3 holds 13 amino acids from the cysteine to the phenylalanine. The read is trimmed to its CDR3 DNA, 39 bases read in frame from base 1. In regard to this clonotype: The specificity of this receptor is unknown. Per-nucleotide qualities are absent, and no much larger clonotype sits a single base away.

The receptor was derived from a man aged 30-40 years who received the YFV17D yellow fever vaccine. The chain uses TRBV11-2 and TRBJ2-7, and the D gene may be TRBD2, 5 bases matching. Specimen: PBMCs, collected 15 days after the yellow fever booster vaccination. CDR3 reads: CASRMLASYEQYF. The nucleotide sequence is given as TGTGCCAGCAGGATGCTAGCTTCCTACGAGCAGTACTTC.